One and the same sample provided the 17 T cell receptor beta chains below, sequenced in a study of shared clonotypes between healthy human individuals. Repertoires were generated with immunoSEQ multiplex PCR, while TCRdb's copy carries only in-frame clones and drops some. The sample includes about 2 million clones, roughly 94% seen only once; the top ten take 0.13%. The sequencing input was naive CD4+ T cells sorted from blood. Noted subset: CD45RA+ positively selected. All receptors derive from a man in his late teens or twenties in good health.

This chain joins TRBV11-2 and TRBJ2-7; 9 bases map to TRBD1. The J segment lost 2 bases and the V segment lost 5 bases, leaving 7 bases of the junction unmatched. From germline, CDR1 is SGHAT and CDR2 FQNNGV. The CDR3 sequence is 15 residues long. CDR3 region: CASSLRTGAAYEQYF. DNA of the CDR3: TGTGCCAGCAGCCTAAGGACAGGGGCTGCCTACGAGCAGTACTTC.

J is TRBJ1-1 and V is TRBV6-1; D unclear. CDR3 length: 14 amino acids. CDR1 is MNHNS and CDR2 is SASEGT in the germline V gene. Trimming shortened V by 6 bases and J by 0 bases, and 11 bases separated the two germline ends. The CDR3 DNA reads as TGTGCCAGCAGGCCAGCAGGTCTGAACACTGAAGCTTTCTTT. Translation: CASRPAGLNTEAFF.

The chain joins TRBV5-4 to TRBJ2-1; D is unclear. The CDR3 is made up of 12 amino acids. Germline assignment: CDR1 SGHNT and CDR2 YYREEE (reference sequence). The V and J ends lost 4 bases and 4 bases respectively, with 6 bases between them. The CDR3 bases are TGTGCCAGCAGCGGACGATACAATGAGCAGTTCTTC. This sequence encodes CASSGRYNEQFF.

The CDR3 DNA is TGTGCCAGTAAAAGACAGGAGCACTATGGCTACACCTTC. Its protein is CASKRQEHYGYTF. The genes are TRBV7-8 and TRBJ1-2, with TRBD1 as a possible D gene (6 bases). Germline CDR1 is SGHVS and CDR2 is FQNEAQ. The V end was cut by 9 bases, the J end by 3 bases, with 14 bases between. CDR3 length: 13 residues. Together with reference TRBV7-8 and TRBJ1-2, the CDR3 gives the full variable domain: GAGVSQSPRYKVAKRGQDVALRCDPISGHVSLFWYQQALGQGPEFLTYFQNEAQLDKSGLPSDRFFAERPEGSVSTLKIQRTQQEDSAVYLCASKRQEHYGYTFGSGTRLTVV.

A single count supports this clone. The chain joins TRBV30 to TRBJ1-2, with 7 bases aligning to TRBD1. Looked up from germline, CDR1 is GTSNPN and CDR2 is SVGIG (reference sequence). V dropped 3 bases and J dropped 4; count of bases not matched to a gene: 5. This CDR3 has 13 residues. The DNA for the CDR3 is TGTGCCTGGAGCGGACAGGCCCTCTATGGCTACACCTTC. This translates into CAWSGQALYGYTF.

This chain connects TRBV7-9 to TRBJ2-5, with D unresolved. Trimming pared 6 bases from V and 0 bases from J, leaving 8 bases between. In germline, CDR1 is SEHNR, CDR2 FQNEAQ (reference sequence). The CDR3 spans 13 residues. The chain's CDR3 is CASRDRDQETQYF. The CDR3 DNA sequence: TGTGCCAGCAGGGACCGGGACCAAGAGACCCAGTACTTC.

Points on this clone: This CDR3 is also generated by other DNA sequences in the sample. DNA for the CDR3: TGTGCCAGCTCACCGACAGGACCTAGCAATCAGCCCCAGCATTTT. Its protein product is CASSPTGPSNQPQHF. V usage is TRBV18 and J usage is TRBJ1-5, with D maybe TRBD1 (6 bases). The length of the CDR3 is 15 residues. Trimming pared 3 bases from V and 0 bases from J, leaving 9 bases between. Germline V lookup: CDR1 KGHSH, CDR2 LQKENI.

The chain employs TRBV19 and TRBJ2-3; D may be TRBD1 (6 bases). The germline CDR1 and CDR2 sequences are LNHDA and SQIVND (reference sequence). The CDR3 is 15 residues long. V lost 5 bases and J 2 bases, leaving 14 bases between the germline ends. This CDR3 reads CASSLTGDFTDTQYF. The DNA for the CDR3 is TGTGCCAGTAGTCTGACAGGAGACTTCACAGATACGCAGTATTTT. Combining the CDR3 with reference TRBV19 and TRBJ2-3 gives the whole variable domain DGGITQSPKYLFRKEGQNVTLSCEQNLNHDAMYWYRQDPGQGLRLIYYSQIVNDFQKGDIAEGYSVSREKKESFPLTVTSAQKNPTAFYLCASSLTGDFTDTQYFGPGTRLTVL.

This rearrangement joins TRBV7-2 to TRBJ2-2; the D call may be TRBD1 or TRBD2 (6 bases each). The germline V and J ends were trimmed by 5 bases and 4 bases, with 14 bases remaining between them. Germline V CDR1 and CDR2: SGHTA, FQGNSA. The CDR3 runs 15 residues. As DNA, the CDR3 is TGTGCCAGCAGCCAACTAGGGGGGATCACCGGGGAGCTGTTTTTT. Its protein product is CASSQLGGITGELFF.

V gene TRBV7-2 combines with J gene TRBJ1-2; weak D call: TRBD1 (5 bases). Germline loops: CDR1 SGHTA, CDR2 FQGNSA. CDR3 length: 14 residues. V was trimmed by 1 base and J by 3 bases, leaving 9 bases between them. CDR3 residues: CASSLGTNYYGYTF. The CDR3 DNA reads as TGTGCCAGCAGCTTAGGGACAAACTACTATGGCTACACCTTC.

This clone has only one observation. The V gene is TRBV11-2, the J gene TRBJ1-1; D ambiguous. Germline V gene data show CDR1 as SGHAT and CDR2 as FQNNGV. Trimming shortened V by 2 bases and J by 3 bases, and 16 bases separated the two germline ends. This CDR3 is 16 amino acids long. In nucleotides, the CDR3 is TGTGCCAGCAGCTTATTCTTGGGGAATGGTTACACTGAAGCTTTCTTT. Its translation is CASSLFLGNGYTEAFF.

The rearrangement links TRBV6-4 to TRBJ2-3; D unresolved. The CDR3 totals 13 residues. Trimming pared 6 bases from V and 5 bases from J, leaving 12 bases between. Per germline, CDR1 MRHNA and CDR2 SNTAGT. In nucleotides, the CDR3 is TGTGCCAGCAGCCCAAGGTGGGAAGATACGCAGTATTTT. This gives the protein CASSPRWEDTQYF.

This clone has just one count. The V call is TRBV7-2, the J call TRBJ2-7; 8 bases are shared with TRBD2. V dropped 5 bases and J dropped 5; count of bases not matched to a gene: 8. Germline values: CDR1 SGHTA, CDR2 FQGNSA. CDR3 length equals 14 residues. The CDR3 DNA is TGTGCCAGCAGCGCAACCGGGACTAGTCACGAGCAGTACTTC. The encoded protein is CASSATGTSHEQYF.

The chain uses TRBV7-2 and TRBJ2-7; 11 bases are a match to TRBD2. V was clipped by 5 bases and J by 10 bases; unmatched bases: 10. CDR3 length: 14 residues. Germline values: CDR1 SGHTA, CDR2 FQGNSA. The CDR3 DNA is TGTGCCAGCAGCCGAGGACTAGCGGGTTCCAGTCAGTACTTC. This gives the protein CASSRGLAGSSQYF.

The chain uses TRBV10-3 and TRBJ2-4; possible D gene TRBD1, 5 bases. The germline V gene has CDR1 ENHRY and CDR2 SYGVKD. The CDR3 sequence is 16 residues long. The V and J ends lost 0 bases and 2 bases respectively, with 11 bases between them. For the CDR3, the DNA is TGTGCCATCAGTGAGTCGCCGCAGGGAACCAAAAACATTCAGTACTTC. As protein: CAISESPQGTKNIQYF.

The chain combines TRBV10-3 with TRBJ1-2, with a tentative D call TRBD1 (5 bases). Trimming took 6 bases from V and 2 from J, leaving 10 bases between them. Germline V lookup: CDR1 ENHRY, CDR2 SYGVKD. The CDR3 loop spans 13 amino acids. CDR3 sequence reads: CAIRAQGNYGYTF. The DNA of the CDR3 is TGTGCCATCAGGGCCCAGGGAAACTATGGCTACACCTTC.

J is TRBJ1-1 and V is TRBV10-3; D uncertain. V lost 10 bases, J lost 2 bases, and 14 bases lay in between. CDR1 and CDR2 from the germline V gene are ENHRY and SYGVKD. The CDR3 spans 13 residues. CDR3 coding DNA: TGTGCCACGGGTCTCGAGGGTAACACTGAAGCTTTCTTT. As protein: CATGLEGNTEAFF.